One and the same sample provided the 17 T cell receptor beta chains below, sequenced in a study of monozygotic twins with inflammatory bowel disease. TCRdb reanalyzed the 5' RACE reads and collapses them to one entry per CDR3 protein, without DNA. In all, the sample yields some 170,000 distinct CDR3 sequences. Sequencing was carried out using blood. These receptors were obtained from a human donor with ulcerative colitis or Crohn's disease, or a healthy co-twin of an affected twin (not recorded which).

The chain has TRBV5-6 and TRBJ1-5; as DNA is missing, the TRBD1 call by TCRdb cannot be tested. Germline CDR1 is SGHDT and CDR2 is YYEEEE. This CDR3 contains 15 residues. The CDR3 here is CASSLTGDSNQPQHF. Drawing the rest from reference TRBV5-6 and TRBJ1-5, the complete variable domain is DAGVTQSPTHLIKTRGQQVTLRCSPKSGHDTVSWYQQALGQGPQFIFQYYEEEERQRGNFPDRFSGHQFPNYSSELNVNALLLGDSALYLCASSLTGDSNQPQHFGDGTRLSIL.

This rearrangement joins TRBV14 to TRBJ2-7; as DNA is missing, the TRBD1 call by TCRdb cannot be tested. The length of the CDR3 is 13 residues. Germline-derived CDR1 and CDR2 are SGHDN and FVKESK. The chain's CDR3 is CASSQTGEVEQYF.

The V gene is TRBV5-6, the J gene TRBJ2-3; TCRdb's D gene call, TRBD1, goes unchecked for lack of DNA. Germline loops: CDR1 SGHDT, CDR2 YYEEEE. The CDR3 totals 15 residues. The CDR3 loop reads CASSLLGTGGDTQYF.

V is TRBV28 and J is TRBJ2-7; TCRdb's D gene call, TRBD2, goes unchecked for lack of DNA. The CDR3 loop spans 11 amino acids. Germline loops: CDR1 MDHEN, CDR2 SYDVKM. This CDR3 reads CASSWTHEQYF.

This chain joins TRBV18 and TRBJ2-5; TCRdb lists TRBD2, though no DNA is available to test this call. The CDR3 spans 14 residues. Germline V gene lookup returns CDR1 KGHSH and CDR2 LQKENI. The CDR3 loop reads CASSRSSGGETQYF.

The rearrangement links TRBV5-1 to TRBJ2-1. CDR3 length: 13 amino acids. The germline CDR1 and CDR2 sequences are SGHRS and YFSETQ. CDR3 sequence reads: CASSPLASDEQFF.

V is TRBV4-1 and J is TRBJ2-7; no DNA is available, so the TRBD1 call from TCRdb remains unchecked. The length of the CDR3 is 17 residues. The germline V gene encodes CDR1 MGHRA and CDR2 YSYEKL. CDR3 loop: CASSQSFEGQPPYEQYF.

J is TRBJ2-5 and V is TRBV20-1; the TCRdb D gene call, TRBD2, has no DNA to confirm it. Germline V gives CDR1 DFQATT, CDR2 SNEGSKA (reference sequence). The length of the CDR3 is 17 residues. This CDR3 is CSARERLAGHGWETQYF.

The rearrangement joins TRBV5-1 to TRBJ1-4. Germline lookup yields CDR1 SGHRS and CDR2 YFSETQ. CDR3 length: 15 amino acids. CDR3 region: CASSPGGSGYEKLFF.

This chain connects TRBV7-2 to TRBJ1-5. The CDR3 consists of 15 residues. From germline, CDR1 is SGHTA and CDR2 FQGNSA. The chain's CDR3 is CASSLELITNQPQHF.

The chain recombines TRBV25-1 with TRBJ1-2; TCRdb lists TRBD1, though no DNA is available to test this call. The germline gives CDR1 MGHDK, CDR2 SYGVNS. The CDR3 is made up of 15 amino acids. The CDR3: CASKGQGTPHYGYTF.

The chain uses TRBV5-1 and TRBJ2-4. There are 14 residues in the CDR3. CDR1 and CDR2 from the germline V gene are SGHRS and YFSETQ. This CDR3 reads CASSSDRAKNMQYF. The variable domain in full, with the rest retrieved from reference TRBV5-1 and TRBJ2-4, is KAGVTQTPRYLIKTRGQQVTLSCSPISGHRSVSWYQQTPGQGLQFLFEYFSETQRNKGNFPGRFSGRQFSNSRSEMNVSTLELGDSALYLCASSSDRAKNMQYFGAGTRLSVL.

This chain connects TRBV12-3 or TRBV12-4 to TRBJ1-5; the TCRdb call, TRBD1, lacks DNA for checking. This CDR3 spans 16 amino acids. CDR3 in amino acids: CASSPGTGSFNQPQHF.

The chain links TRBV6-5 to TRBJ1-1. There are 15 residues in the CDR3. Germline CDR1 is MNHEY and CDR2 is SVGAGI. The CDR3 loop is CASSYGAAGTTEAFF.

The chain employs TRBV6-1 and TRBJ1-4. In germline, CDR1 is MNHNS, CDR2 SASEGT. This CDR3 comprises 14 residues. This chain's CDR3 is CASSRSTTSEKLFF.

The rearrangement joins TRBV5-6 to TRBJ2-3; TCRdb proposes TRBD1, but this gene call is untestable without DNA. In germline, CDR1 is SGHDT, CDR2 YYEEEE. The CDR3 is 15 amino acids. CDR3 protein: CASSPTGQSTDTQYF.

V usage is TRBV12-3 or TRBV12-4 and J usage is TRBJ2-4; as DNA is missing, the TRBD2 call by TCRdb cannot be tested. The CDR3 runs 13 residues. CDR3 region: CASGTSGRNIQYF.